The 20 T cell receptor beta chains below all came from one sample that was sequenced in a study of blood T cell repertoires in COVID-19. Data came from immunoSEQ multiplex PCR; TCRdb stores just in-frame clones and leaves some out. The sample contains roughly 40,000 clones, over 75% of which appear only once. Sequenced sample: peripheral blood. These receptors came from a woman aged 70-85 years with acute or convalescent COVID-19.

The chain links TRBV3-1 (or the pseudogene TRBV3-2) to TRBJ1-1; TRBD1 agrees at 8 bases. Germline V gene lookup returns CDR1 LGHDT and CDR2 YNNKEL (reference sequence). This CDR3 spans 14 amino acids. V lost 5 bases and J lost 4; bases outside the gene matches: 6. CDR3 coding DNA: TGTGCCAGCAGCTTTGGACAGGGTGGCACTGAAGCTTTCTTT. Translated, it gives CASSFGQGGTEAFF.

The chain employs TRBV14 and TRBJ1-6, with 9 bases identical to TRBD1. The CDR3 has 16 residues. After removal of 4 bases from V and 9 bases from J, the junction contained 10 bases not matched to a gene. From germline, CDR1 is SGHDN and CDR2 FVKESK. The CDR3 loop is CASSRTGGGSVSPLHF. Here the CDR3 DNA reads TGTGCCAGCAGCCGAACAGGGGGCGGTTCGGTTTCACCCCTCCACTTT.

This clone was picked up one time. The rearrangement joins TRBV28 to TRBJ2-5; 8 nucleotides agree with TRBD1. Germline CDR1 and CDR2: MDHEN and SYDVKM. The CDR3 is made up of 13 amino acids. Trimming took 10 bases from V and 4 from J; bases not matched to a gene: 8. As DNA, the CDR3 is TGTGCCACCCTCGGGCAGGGGGCAGAGACCCAGTACTTC. This sequence encodes CATLGQGAETQYF.

The chain uses TRBV27 and TRBJ2-7, with D unclear. This CDR3 region has 13 residues. V shed 5 bases and J shed 3 bases, with 11 bases lying between them. Germline V gene sequence: CDR1 MNHEY, CDR2 SMNVEV (reference sequence). In DNA, the CDR3 is TGTGCCAGCAGTGGTGCGTCCGGCTACGAGCAGTACGTC. Encoded protein: CASSGASGYEQYV.

This chain joins TRBV2 and TRBJ1-1; D call uncertain. The germline CDR1 and CDR2 sequences are SNHLY and FYNNEI. The CDR3 consists of 13 residues. V was shortened by 8 bases and J by 9 bases, with 19 bases between the two germline ends. The CDR3 DNA sequence: TGTGCCAGCTCTGCCTTGGGCACCCTGAAAGCTTTCTTT. Translating it yields CASSALGTLKAFF.

This clone was seen just once. This chain joins TRBV2 and TRBJ1-2; D not certain. The CDR3 length is 13 residues. CDR1 and CDR2 (germline): SNHLY, FYNNEI. V was clipped by 7 bases and J by 4 bases, with 13 bases between them. The CDR3 loop is CASNEGDFYGYTF. The CDR3 DNA reads TGTGCCAGCAATGAGGGAGATTTCTATGGCTACACCTTC.

V and J are TRBV24-1 and TRBJ2-1; 8 bases map to TRBD2. The CDR3 is 14 amino acids. CDR1 KGHDR and CDR2 SFDVKD come from the germline V gene. The V and J ends lost 1 base and 10 bases, in that order; junction bases with no gene match: 5. For the CDR3, the DNA is TGTGCCACCAGTGATTTCCGCGGCGGGAGGGAGCAGTTCTTC. Translating gives CATSDFRGGREQFF.

The chain carries TRBV3-1 (or the pseudogene TRBV3-2) and TRBJ2-2, with 10 positions matching TRBD2. The CDR3 loop spans 16 amino acids. The germline gives CDR1 LGHDT, CDR2 YNNKEL (reference sequence). J lost 1 base, V lost 3 bases, and 2 bases had no gene match. This chain's CDR3 is CASSHGLAENTGELFF. CDR3 bases: TGTGCCAGCAGCCACGGACTAGCGGAGAACACCGGGGAGCTGTTTTTT.

This clone has more than one count but fewer than ten. This sequence joins TRBV10-2 and TRBJ1-4; TRBD1 aligns across 8 bases. This CDR3 spans 13 amino acids. Germline CDR1 is WSHSY and CDR2 is SAAADI. Unmatched junction bases numbered 3, after V lost 4 bases and J lost 8 bases. CDR3 amino acids: CASSGQGSEKLFF. The CDR3 DNA is TGCGCCAGCAGTGGACAGGGGAGCGAAAAACTGTTTTTT.

The CDR3 spells CASGLPPGQVEAFF. In DNA form, the CDR3 reads TGTGCTAGTGGTTTGCCGCCGGGACAGGTTGAAGCTTTCTTT. The rearrangement uses TRBV12-5 and TRBJ1-1; 8 bases agree with TRBD1. The ends lost 2 bases at V and 7 bases at J; junction bases unmatched: 6. Germline loops: CDR1 LGHNT, CDR2 FRNRAP. The CDR3 sequence is 14 residues long.

The CDR3 region has the DNA TGTGCCAGCGGGGGACAGCTTCCCGAAAAACTGTTTTTT. Its translation: CASGGQLPEKLFF. The chain carries TRBV12-3 or TRBV12-4 and TRBJ1-4, with 7 bases matching TRBD1. V dropped 8 bases and J dropped 8; count of bases not matched to a gene: 8. CDR3 length: 13 amino acids.

Here the CDR3 reads CATSRGTGSSTEAFF. The CDR3 nucleotides are TGTGCCACCAGCAGAGGGACAGGTTCGAGCACTGAAGCTTTCTTT. The chain carries TRBV15 and TRBJ1-1; 7 bases are shared with TRBD1. Germline CDR1 is LNHNV and CDR2 is YYDKDF (reference sequence). CDR3 length equals 15 residues. The trim removed 1 base at V and 4 bases at J, leaving 6 bases unmatched. Full variable domain (missing parts from reference TRBV15 and TRBJ1-1): DAMVIQNPRYQVTQFGKPVTLSCSQTLNHNVMYWYQQKSSQAPKLLFHYYDKDFNNEADTPDNFQSRRPNTSFCFLDIRSPGLGDTAMYLCATSRGTGSSTEAFFGQGTRLTVV.

The chain links TRBV4-2 to TRBJ2-5, with a weak D call TRBD1 (6 bases). CDR1 LGHNA and CDR2 YNFKEQ come from the germline V gene. V dropped 2 bases and J dropped 0 bases, with 13 bases sitting between them. The CDR3 sequence is 16 residues long. The CDR3 DNA sequence: TGTGCCAGCAGCCAACCGGGACAACAAAACCAAGAGACCCAGTACTTC. As protein: CASSQPGQQNQETQYF.

The rearrangement links TRBV5-1 to TRBJ1-6; D remains unclear. CDR1 and CDR2 from the germline V gene are SGHRS and YFSETQ. The CDR3 is made up of 16 amino acids. Trimming cost V 0 bases and J 2 bases, with 9 bases left between them. The CDR3 DNA reads as TGCGCCAGCAGCTTGGCCGGAGAACCCTATAATTCACCCCTCCACTTT. Translation: CASSLAGEPYNSPLHF.

The V and J genes are TRBV5-6 and TRBJ1-5; D remains unclear. Trimming removed 4 bases at V and 9 bases at J, with 11 bases between. The CDR3 extends over 12 amino acids. Germline-derived CDR1 and CDR2 are SGHDT and YYEEEE. CDR3 bases: TGTGCCAGCAGCCCAGGCCCCGGGCCCCAGCATTTT. Encoded protein: CASSPGPGPQHF.

V is TRBV3-1 (or the pseudogene TRBV3-2) and J is TRBJ2-5; 10 bases fit TRBD2. V shed 4 bases, J shed 3 bases, and the junction held 5 bases outside the gene matches. The germline gives CDR1 LGHDT, CDR2 YNNKEL (reference sequence). CDR3 length: 15 residues. The DNA for the CDR3 is TGTGCCAGCAGCCTTAGCGGGGGGCGTAAAGAGACCCAGTACTTC. Encoded protein: CASSLSGGRKETQYF.

The genes are TRBV5-1 and TRBJ2-4; the match to TRBD2 covers 8 bases. The V gene end was trimmed by 5 bases and the J gene end by 2 bases; junction bases not matched to a gene: 3. This CDR3 spans 14 amino acids. Germline CDR1 reads SGHRS; CDR2 reads YFSETQ. Here the CDR3 DNA reads TGCGCCAGCAGGCGGGGGGCGTCCAAAAACATTCAGTACTTC. Translating it yields CASRRGASKNIQYF. Full variable domain (missing parts from reference TRBV5-1 and TRBJ2-4): KAGVTQTPRYLIKTRGQQVTLSCSPISGHRSVSWYQQTPGQGLQFLFEYFSETQRNKGNFPGRFSGRQFSNSRSEMNVSTLELGDSALYLCASRRGASKNIQYFGAGTRLSVL.

The chain has TRBV9 and TRBJ2-3, with D unresolved. The CDR3 sequence is 15 residues long. Trimming removed 0 bases from V and 3 bases from J, with 11 bases in between. CDR1 and CDR2 from the germline V gene are SGDLS and YYNGEE. CDR3 nucleotides: TGTGCCAGCAGCGTAGGGCCCCTCCAGACAGATACGCAGTATTTT. Translated: CASSVGPLQTDTQYF.

This chain uses TRBV7-2 with TRBJ2-3; TRBD1 is a possible D gene (5 bases). This CDR3 region has 14 residues. Between the trimmed V and J ends, which lost 1 base and 2 bases, there was a span of 7 bases. Per germline, CDR1 SGHTA and CDR2 FQGNSA. Here the CDR3 reads CASSLEGFTDTQYF. CDR3 coding DNA: TGTGCCAGCAGCTTAGAGGGGTTCACAGATACGCAGTATTTT.

The chain links TRBV21-1 to TRBJ1-5; TRBD1, the table's D call, was not compared with the DNA. TRBV21-1 represents a pseudogene. The CDR3 is made up of 14 amino acids. DNA of the CDR3: TGTGCCAGCAGCAAAGCAAATAATCAGGTGGCCCAGCATTTT. It specifies CASSKANNQVAQHF.